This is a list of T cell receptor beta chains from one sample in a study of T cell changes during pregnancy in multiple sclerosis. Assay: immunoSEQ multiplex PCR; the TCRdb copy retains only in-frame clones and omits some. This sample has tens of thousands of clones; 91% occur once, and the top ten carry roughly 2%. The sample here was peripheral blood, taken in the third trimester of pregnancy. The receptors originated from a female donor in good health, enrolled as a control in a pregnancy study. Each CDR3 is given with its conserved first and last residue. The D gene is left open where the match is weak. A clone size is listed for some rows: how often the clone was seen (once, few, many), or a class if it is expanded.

DNA: TGCGCCAGCAGTGACCCAGCGGGCGCTAGCTCCTACGAGCAGTACTTC; CDR3: CASSDPAGASSYEQYF; size: .; V: TRBV10-1; J: TRBJ2-7; D: .
DNA: TGTGCCAGCAGCCCGTTTGGACTAGCGGGTGGGGACATTCAGTACTTC; CDR3: CASSPFGLAGGDIQYF; size: .; V: TRBV7-2; J: TRBJ2-4; D: TRBD2
DNA: TGTGCCAGCAGATCAGGGGGGAGCAATCAGCCCCAGCATTTT; CDR3: CASRSGGSNQPQHF; size: once; V: TRBV6-6; J: TRBJ1-5; D: TRBD1
DNA: TGTGCCAGTAGACCTCACCCGGGGGCAGATACGCAGTATTTT; CDR3: CASRPHPGADTQYF; size: .; V: TRBV19; J: TRBJ2-3; D: .
DNA: TGTGCCAGCAGCTTGGAGGCCTACACAGGGTCTGATAATGAAAAACTGTTTTTT; CDR3: CASSLEAYTGSDNEKLFF; size: .; V: TRBV5-4; J: TRBJ1-4; D: .
DNA: TGTGCCAGCAGCTTGGCCCCCGGCTCTGGAAACACCATATATTTT; CDR3: CASSLAPGSGNTIYF; size: .; V: TRBV5-5; J: TRBJ1-3; D: .
DNA: TGCGCCAGCAGCTCAAACCCGGGACAGGGGGCGGGAGATACGCAGTATTTT; CDR3: CASSSNPGQGAGDTQYF; size: .; V: TRBV5-1; J: TRBJ2-3; D: TRBD1
DNA: TGCGCCAGCAGCTTTGAACAGGGGGTAGGGGAGACCCAGTACTTC; CDR3: CASSFEQGVGETQYF; size: .; V: TRBV5-1; J: TRBJ2-5; D: TRBD1
DNA: TGTGCCAGTTCAGAAACCGCGCGCGGCCCTAACTATGGCTACACCTTC; CDR3: CASSETARGPNYGYTF; size: .; V: TRBV9; J: TRBJ1-2; D: .
DNA: TGTGCCAGCAGCAAACAAGTGGGGACTCTCGACGAGCAGTACTTC; CDR3: CASSKQVGTLDEQYF; size: .; V: TRBV14; J: TRBJ2-7; D: .
DNA: TGTGCCAGCACCGGCCAGGGGGTCCCTGAAGCTTTCTTT; CDR3: CASTGQGVPEAFF; size: .; V: TRBV2; J: TRBJ1-1; D: TRBD1
DNA: TGTGCCAGCGCGACTAGCGGGACCACCGGGGAGCTGTTTTTT; CDR3: CASATSGTTGELFF; size: .; V: TRBV7-2; J: TRBJ2-2; D: TRBD2
DNA: TGTGCCAGCAGCCTCCTGGGGGCAGGTAACATTCAGTACTTC; CDR3: CASSLLGAGNIQYF; size: .; V: TRBV28; J: TRBJ2-4; D: .
DNA: TGTGCCAGCAGCTTCACAGGGAACGGCTACACCTTC; CDR3: CASSFTGNGYTF; size: .; V: TRBV11-2; J: TRBJ1-2; D: .